The 28 T cell receptor beta chains below were found in one sample sequenced in a study of cytomegalovirus exposure and HLA in healthy donors. This table comes from immunoSEQ multiplex PCR, and its TCRdb copy is limited to in-frame clones, with some not included. The sample comprises about 160,000 clones, about nine tenths of which are singletons, and 9% to 12% rests with the top ten. The sample taken for sequencing was PBMCs. Source of these receptors: a woman aged 18-29 years in good health and CMV-seropositive.

V gene TRBV6-5 combines with J gene TRBJ2-7; 7 bases match TRBD2. Unmatched junction bases numbered 5, after V lost 0 bases and J lost 3 bases. Germline V gives CDR1 MNHEY, CDR2 SVGAGI. The CDR3 sequence is 15 residues long. The CDR3 loop is CASSYSGLAGYEQYF. DNA for the CDR3: TGTGCCAGCAGTTACTCCGGGTTAGCGGGCTACGAGCAGTACTTC.

This clone occurred once. The V call is TRBV30, the J call TRBJ2-2, with D unresolved. The ends were cut back, 0 bases at V and 9 bases at J, with 5 bases in the middle. This CDR3 is 11 amino acids long. CDR1 and CDR2 from the germline V gene are GTSNPN and SVGIG (reference sequence). CDR3 DNA: TGTGCCTGGAGTGTTAGTCGGGAGCTGTTTTTT. Translation gives CAWSVSRELFF. Looking up the rest from reference TRBV30 and TRBJ2-2 gives the full variable domain: SQTIHQWPATLVQPVGSPLSLECTVEGTSNPNLYWYRQAAGRGLQLLFYSVGIGQISSEVPQNLSASRPQDRQFILSSKKLLLSDSGFYLCAWSVSRELFFGEGSRLTVL.

The chain carries TRBV19 and TRBJ2-7; maybe TRBD1 (5 bases). V was trimmed by 3 bases and J by 6 bases, leaving 12 bases between them. The germline V gene encodes CDR1 LNHDA and CDR2 SQIVND (reference sequence). The CDR3 length is 13 residues. CDR3 sequence reads: CASSMQQGSEQYF. The CDR3 nucleotides are TGTGCCAGTAGTATGCAGCAGGGATCCGAGCAGTACTTC.

CDR3 sequence (DNA): TGCGCCAGCAGCCAGGAGGTTTATAGCAATCAGCCCCAGCATTTT. This sequence encodes CASSQEVYSNQPQHF. This chain joins TRBV4-3 and TRBJ1-5; no clear D gene. This CDR3 spans 15 amino acids. Trimming removed 3 bases at V and 0 bases at J, with 9 bases between. Looked up from germline, CDR1 is LGHNA and CDR2 is YSLEER.

This clone was seen a single time. This chain connects TRBV13 to TRBJ2-1; tentative D call: TRBD2 (6 bases). CDR3 length equals 15 residues. The V and J ends lost 1 base and 5 bases respectively, with 12 bases between them. Germline V lookup: CDR1 PRHDT, CDR2 FYEKMQ (reference sequence). The CDR3 reads CASSLAGAGNNEQFF. CDR3 DNA sequence: TGTGCCAGCAGCTTAGCGGGAGCGGGTAACAATGAGCAGTTCTTC. The complete variable domain, with remaining parts taken from reference TRBV13 and TRBJ2-1, reads AAGVIQSPRHLIKEKRETATLKCYPIPRHDTVYWYQQGPGQDPQFLISFYEKMQSDKGSIPDRFSAQQFSDYHSELNMSSLELGDSALYFCASSLAGAGNNEQFFGPGTRLTVL.

This clone appeared once. This rearrangement joins TRBV2 to TRBJ1-1; 9 bases are shared with TRBD1. CDR1 is SNHLY and CDR2 is FYNNEI in the germline V gene. V dropped 8 bases and J dropped 1; count of bases not matched to a gene: 2. The CDR3 contains 13 residues. The CDR3 region has the DNA TGTGCCAGCGGGGGACAGGGGAACACTGAAGCTTTCTTT. This gives the protein CASGGQGNTEAFF.

V gene TRBV9 combines with J gene TRBJ2-7; TRBD1 matches 7 bases. V dropped 0 bases and J dropped 0; count of bases not matched to a gene: 3. There are 15 residues in the CDR3. Per the germline V gene, CDR1 is SGDLS and CDR2 is YYNGEE. CDR3 in DNA: TGTGCCAGCAGCGTAGGGGGGACAGCCTCCTACGAGCAGTACTTC. It encodes CASSVGGTASYEQYF.

The chain combines TRBV6-5 with TRBJ2-3; 11 nucleotides align to TRBD2. The junction had 4 bases not matched to a gene; V was cut back by 5 bases and J by 3 bases. The length of the CDR3 is 15 residues. CDR1 is MNHEY, CDR2 SVGAGI, per germline. The CDR3 region is CASSPGLAGTDTQYF. CDR3 in DNA: TGTGCCAGCAGTCCAGGACTAGCGGGTACAGATACGCAGTATTTT.

The chain uses TRBV9 and TRBJ2-3, with 8 positions matching TRBD2. V trimming: 4 bases; J trimming: 10 bases; junction bases outside the gene matches: 17. The germline CDR1 and CDR2 sequences are SGDLS and YYNGEE. The CDR3 length is 16 residues. CDR3 residues: CASSKLADWVGGAQYF. For the CDR3, the DNA is TGTGCCAGCAGCAAACTAGCGGATTGGGTCGGGGGTGCGCAGTATTTT.

The chain recombines TRBV5-4 with TRBJ2-2; D gene unclear. This CDR3 comprises 14 residues. The V gene's germline CDR1 is SGHNT and CDR2 YYREEE (reference sequence). Deletions cut 0 bases from V and 2 bases from J, with 5 bases between. The CDR3 is CASSLGQNTGELFF. CDR3 nucleotide sequence: TGTGCCAGCAGCTTGGGACAAAACACCGGGGAGCTGTTTTTT.

The genes are TRBV19 and TRBJ1-1, with a tentative D call TRBD1 (6 bases). Germline V gene sequence: CDR1 LNHDA, CDR2 SQIVND (reference sequence). The V gene lost 6 bases and the J gene lost 1 base, with 9 bases spanning the gap. CDR3 length: 13 residues. Here the CDR3 reads CASSQGKNTEAFF. In DNA form, the CDR3 reads TGTGCCAGTAGCCAGGGGAAGAACACTGAAGCTTTCTTT.

The V and J genes are TRBV6-1 and TRBJ2-7; D may be TRBD2 (7 bases). This CDR3 comprises 13 residues. Trimming left V 7 bases short and J 3 bases short, with 13 bases between. CDR1 is MNHNS, CDR2 SASEGT, per germline. The CDR3 DNA reads TGTGCCAGCACCTACAGGGAGGGCTACGAGCAGTACTTC. Its translation: CASTYREGYEQYF.

The chain recombines TRBV29-1 with TRBJ1-2, with 7 bases matching TRBD1. The trim removed 4 bases at V and 5 bases at J, leaving 4 bases unmatched. Germline V lookup: CDR1 SQVTM, CDR2 ANQGSEA. The length of the CDR3 is 12 residues. As DNA, the CDR3 is TGCAGCGTTGGACAGGGTAATTATGGCTACACCTTC. Protein sequence: CSVGQGNYGYTF.

The CDR3 sequence is CASSLGPTGSRYTF. Written as DNA, the CDR3 is TGTGCCAGCAGCTTAGGCCCCACAGGGTCCAGGTACACCTTC. The chain has TRBV7-2 and TRBJ1-2; D perhaps matches TRBD1 (6 bases). The germline gives CDR1 SGHTA, CDR2 FQGNSA. Trimming took off 1 base at V and 11 bases at J, with 17 bases between the two ends. The CDR3 totals 14 residues.

Comments on this clone: The same CDR3 arises from other DNA sequences in this sample as well. The chain combines TRBV18 with TRBJ1-1; no clear D gene. Trimming stripped 6 bases from V and 2 bases from J, with 10 bases between. CDR1 KGHSH and CDR2 LQKENI come from the germline V gene. The CDR3 is made up of 13 amino acids. The CDR3 bases are TGTGCCAGCTCCCCGCGGGGAAACACTGAAGCTTTCTTT. Its translation is CASSPRGNTEAFF.

The chain employs TRBV7-2 and TRBJ1-5; a possible D gene is TRBD1 (5 bases). The CDR3 runs to 13 residues. The V end was cut by 4 bases, the J end by 5 bases, with 9 bases between. CDR1 and CDR2 (germline): SGHTA, FQGNSA. The DNA of the CDR3 is TGTGCCAGCAGCTCCCAGGGTGATCAGCCCCAGCATTTT. Encoded protein: CASSSQGDQPQHF. Variable domain in full (rest from reference TRBV7-2 and TRBJ1-5): GAGVSQSPSNKVTEKGKDVELRCDPISGHTALYWYRQSLGQGLEFLIYFQGNSAPDKSGLPSDRFSAERTGGSVSTLTIQRTQQEDSAVYLCASSSQGDQPQHFGDGTRLSIL.

This chain connects TRBV7-9 to TRBJ2-3, with D unclear. The V and J ends lost 6 bases and 4 bases respectively, with 8 bases between them. This CDR3 comprises 12 residues. Germline values: CDR1 SEHNR, CDR2 FQNEAQ (reference sequence). The CDR3 spells CASSPTADTQYF. The CDR3 DNA reads TGTGCCAGCAGTCCCACTGCAGATACGCAGTATTTT.

The rearrangement joins TRBV19 to TRBJ2-2; TRBD1 matches 8 bases. This CDR3 region has 15 residues. Germline V gene lookup returns CDR1 LNHDA and CDR2 SQIVND (reference sequence). V shed 3 bases and J 5 bases; nucleotides not matched to a gene: 5. The CDR3 DNA reads as TGTGCCAGTAGTATCCAGGGGGCGGATACCGGGGAGCTGTTTTTT. Residues: CASSIQGADTGELFF.

This chain joins TRBV14 and TRBJ1-1; D may be TRBD1 (6 bases). The germline gives CDR1 SGHDN, CDR2 FVKESK. The germline V and J ends were trimmed by 4 bases and 0 bases, with 9 bases remaining between them. The length of the CDR3 is 14 residues. The CDR3 DNA reads TGTGCCAGCAGCCGACAGGTCATGAACACTGAAGCTTTCTTT. This codes for CASSRQVMNTEAFF.

This chain connects TRBV11-3 to TRBJ1-1, with a tentative D call TRBD1 (5 bases). Trimming removed 6 bases at V and 1 base at J, with 15 bases between. The CDR3 length is 15 residues. Germline CDR1 SGHNT, CDR2 YENEEA. CDR3 bases: TGTGCCAGCAGGACAGCAGGAAGTCGGAACACTGAAGCTTTCTTT. Amino acid sequence: CASRTAGSRNTEAFF.

This clone was counted a few times. The chain combines TRBV28 with TRBJ2-3; no definite D call. V dropped 6 bases and J dropped 3 bases, with 10 bases sitting between them. Germline V gene sequence: CDR1 MDHEN, CDR2 SYDVKM. CDR3 size: 13 residues. The CDR3 loop is CASSTKMTDTQYF. The DNA of the CDR3 is TGTGCCAGCAGCACAAAGATGACAGATACGCAGTATTTT.

This clone was picked up one time. V gene TRBV6-1 combines with J gene TRBJ1-2; D remains unclear. V lost 2 bases to trimming and J lost 7 bases, with 8 bases between them. In germline, CDR1 is MNHNS, CDR2 SASEGT. CDR3 length equals 12 residues. CDR3 loop: CASSERLGGYTF. CDR3 nucleotide sequence: TGTGCCAGCAGTGAAAGACTAGGTGGCTACACCTTC.

DNA of the CDR3: TGTGCCAGTAGTCAAGACAGGGGTGACAATCAGCCCCAGCATTTT. Protein product: CASSQDRGDNQPQHF. The V gene is TRBV19, the J gene TRBJ1-5; TRBD1 matches at 8 bases. CDR1 is LNHDA, CDR2 SQIVND, per germline (reference sequence). This CDR3 comprises 15 residues. The J segment lost 3 bases and the V segment lost 5 bases, leaving 6 bases of the junction unmatched.

This chain links TRBV18 with TRBJ1-3; 8 bases match TRBD1. The V gene's germline CDR1 is KGHSH and CDR2 LQKENI. The CDR3 consists of 18 residues. Unmatched junction bases numbered 9, after V lost 1 base and J lost 1 base. The CDR3 protein is CASSPRPAGGESGNTIYF. The CDR3 DNA reads TGTGCCAGCTCACCACGACCGGCAGGGGGCGAATCTGGAAACACCATATATTTT.

This clone was observed a few times. The rearrangement uses TRBV19 and TRBJ1-1, with 7 bases fitting TRBD1. Germline trimming cut 3 bases from V and 1 base from J; bases unmatched to any gene: 2. The CDR3 contains 14 residues. The germline gives CDR1 LNHDA, CDR2 SQIVND (reference sequence). The CDR3: CASSIRTGNTEAFF. DNA of the CDR3: TGTGCCAGTAGTATCCGGACAGGGAACACTGAAGCTTTCTTT.

The chain links TRBV19 to TRBJ2-4; 9 bases agree with TRBD2. CDR1 LNHDA and CDR2 SQIVND come from the germline V gene (reference sequence). Losses at the gene ends were 7 bases for V and 7 bases for J; bases not matched to a gene: 14. CDR3 length equals 16 residues. CDR3 DNA sequence: TGTGCCAGTACCCCCTCCAAGACCAGCGGGAGGAACATTCAGTACTTC. Translation: CASTPSKTSGRNIQYF. The whole variable domain, filled in from reference TRBV19 and TRBJ2-4, reads DGGITQSPKYLFRKEGQNVTLSCEQNLNHDAMYWYRQDPGQGLRLIYYSQIVNDFQKGDIAEGYSVSREKKESFPLTVTSAQKNPTAFYLCASTPSKTSGRNIQYFGAGTRLSVL.

This rearrangement joins TRBV10-2 to TRBJ1-5; D is unclear. Germline V lookup: CDR1 WSHSY, CDR2 SAAADI. Trimming took 3 bases from V and 0 from J, leaving 6 bases between them. The CDR3 runs 14 residues. The CDR3 coding sequence is TGCGCCAGCAGTGATCTCTCTAGCAATCAGCCCCAGCATTTT. It translates to CASSDLSSNQPQHF.

The genes are TRBV4-3 and TRBJ2-2, with TRBD2 as a possible D gene (6 bases). The CDR3 consists of 14 residues. CDR1 is LGHNA and CDR2 is YSLEER in the germline V gene. V lost 4 bases and J lost 6, with 12 bases in between. The CDR3 region has the DNA TGCGCCAGCAGCCCAGAGACTAGGTCCGGGGAGCTGTTTTTT. This codes for CASSPETRSGELFF.